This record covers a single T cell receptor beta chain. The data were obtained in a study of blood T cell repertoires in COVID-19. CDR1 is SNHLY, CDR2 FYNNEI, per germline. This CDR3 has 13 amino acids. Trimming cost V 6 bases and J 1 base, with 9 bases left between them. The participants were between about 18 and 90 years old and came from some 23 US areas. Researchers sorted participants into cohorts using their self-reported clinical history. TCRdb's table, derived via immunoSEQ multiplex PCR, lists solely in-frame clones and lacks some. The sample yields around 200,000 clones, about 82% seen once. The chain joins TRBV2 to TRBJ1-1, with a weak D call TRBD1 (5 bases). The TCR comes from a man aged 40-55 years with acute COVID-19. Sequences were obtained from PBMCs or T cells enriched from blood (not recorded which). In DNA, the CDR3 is TGTGCCAGCAGGTACAGGTCGAACACTGAAGCTTTCTTT. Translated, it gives CASRYRSNTEAFF.